This T cell receptor (beta chain) was recorded in a study of beta chain features in type 1 diabetes. Study outcomes and limitations: Junctions at VDJ sites from type 1 diabetes patients had fewer insertions and more deletions. Comparison showed that naive, central memory and Treg TCRB repertoires appeared more similar among patients than among healthy donors.

Of the isolated RNA, all was reverse transcribed, and so the sequenced material was expressed TCRB transcripts. Libraries were prepared by immunoSEQ multiplex PCR; TCRdb keeps only in-frame clonotypes and omits some of them. The data show 500,000 to 700,000 clones, roughly a sixth seen once. As regards this clone: Its antigen is undetermined.

Deletions cut 5 bases from V and 2 bases from J, with 7 bases between. CDR1 MDHEN and CDR2 SYDVKM come from the germline V gene. The CDR3 is 12 amino acids. The sequenced sample was naive CD4+ T cells from blood. The receptor's source is a man aged 18-30 years in good health. The chain couples TRBV28 to TRBJ2-7; no firm D call. CDR3 protein: CASSPYPYEQYF. The DNA of the CDR3 is TGTGCCAGCAGTCCCTATCCCTACGAGCAGTACTTC. Drawing the rest from reference TRBV28 and TRBJ2-7, the complete variable domain is DVKVTQSSRYLVKRTGEKVFLECVQDMDHENMFWYRQDPGLGLRLIYFSYDVKMKEKGDIPEGYSVSREKKERFSLILESASTNQTSMYLCASSPYPYEQYFGPGTRLTVT.